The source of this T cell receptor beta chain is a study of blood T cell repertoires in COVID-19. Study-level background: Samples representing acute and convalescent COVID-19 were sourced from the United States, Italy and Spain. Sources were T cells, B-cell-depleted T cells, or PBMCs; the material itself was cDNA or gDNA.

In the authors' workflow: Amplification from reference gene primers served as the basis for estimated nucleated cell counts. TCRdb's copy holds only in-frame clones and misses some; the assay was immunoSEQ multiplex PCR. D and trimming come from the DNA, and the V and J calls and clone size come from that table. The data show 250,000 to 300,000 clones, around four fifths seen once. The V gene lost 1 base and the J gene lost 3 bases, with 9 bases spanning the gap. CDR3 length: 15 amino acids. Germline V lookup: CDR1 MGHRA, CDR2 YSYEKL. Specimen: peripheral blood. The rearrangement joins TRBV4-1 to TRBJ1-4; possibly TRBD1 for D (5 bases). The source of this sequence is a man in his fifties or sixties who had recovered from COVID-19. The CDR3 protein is CASSQGQGSNEKLFF. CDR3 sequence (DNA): TGCGCCAGCAGCCAAGGGCAGGGATCTAATGAAAAACTGTTTTTT.